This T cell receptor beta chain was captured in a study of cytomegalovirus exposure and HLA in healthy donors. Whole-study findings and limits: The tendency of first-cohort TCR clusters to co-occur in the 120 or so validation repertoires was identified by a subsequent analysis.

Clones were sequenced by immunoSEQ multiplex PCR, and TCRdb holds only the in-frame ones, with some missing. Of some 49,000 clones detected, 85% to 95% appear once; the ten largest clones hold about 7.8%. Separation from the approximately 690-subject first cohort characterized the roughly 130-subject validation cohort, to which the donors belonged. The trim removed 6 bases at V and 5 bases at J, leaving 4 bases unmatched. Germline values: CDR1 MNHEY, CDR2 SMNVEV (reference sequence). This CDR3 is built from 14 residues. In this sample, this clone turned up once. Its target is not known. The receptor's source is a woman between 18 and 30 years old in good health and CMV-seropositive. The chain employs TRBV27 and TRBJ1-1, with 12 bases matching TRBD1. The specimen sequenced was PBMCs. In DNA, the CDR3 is TGTGCCAGCAGACGGGACAGGGGGCGGACTGAAGCTTTCTTT. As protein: CASRRDRGRTEAFF.